This paragraph covers one T cell receptor (beta chain) sequence. Its cognate antigen is unknown. This sample was taken from a study of cytomegalovirus exposure and HLA in healthy donors. Broader study findings: Among donors in an Asian-associated ancestry cluster, a later analysis reportedly found fewer N-insertions than the approximately 700-donor mean. Presence/absence analyses supposed approximately even sequencing depth among donors. A later analysis found that most CMV-associated TCR beta chains appeared HLA-restricted.

Germline V CDR1 and CDR2: SGHRS, YFSETQ. The CDR3 runs to 14 residues. The V end was cut by 7 bases, the J end by 5 bases, with 18 bases between. PCR used 60 Vbeta primers and 13 Jbeta primers. Sequencing used immunoSEQ multiplex PCR; TCRdb keeps in-frame clones, though not all of them. Of about 130,000 clones in the sample, approximately 80% are singletons; the top ten hold roughly 3.9%. The chain has TRBV5-1 and TRBJ2-5; a possible D gene is TRBD2 (5 bases). This TCR was recovered from a male donor in good health and CMV-seropositive. Sequencing was performed on PBMCs. Written as DNA, the CDR3 is TGCGCCAGCTCACGGGCCGGGGTGAGGGAGACCCAGTACTTC. This encodes CASSRAGVRETQYF. The full variable domain, in which reference TRBV5-1 and TRBJ2-5 provide the parts outside the CDR3, is KAGVTQTPRYLIKTRGQQVTLSCSPISGHRSVSWYQQTPGQGLQFLFEYFSETQRNKGNFPGRFSGRQFSNSRSEMNVSTLELGDSALYLCASSRAGVRETQYFGPGTRLLVL.